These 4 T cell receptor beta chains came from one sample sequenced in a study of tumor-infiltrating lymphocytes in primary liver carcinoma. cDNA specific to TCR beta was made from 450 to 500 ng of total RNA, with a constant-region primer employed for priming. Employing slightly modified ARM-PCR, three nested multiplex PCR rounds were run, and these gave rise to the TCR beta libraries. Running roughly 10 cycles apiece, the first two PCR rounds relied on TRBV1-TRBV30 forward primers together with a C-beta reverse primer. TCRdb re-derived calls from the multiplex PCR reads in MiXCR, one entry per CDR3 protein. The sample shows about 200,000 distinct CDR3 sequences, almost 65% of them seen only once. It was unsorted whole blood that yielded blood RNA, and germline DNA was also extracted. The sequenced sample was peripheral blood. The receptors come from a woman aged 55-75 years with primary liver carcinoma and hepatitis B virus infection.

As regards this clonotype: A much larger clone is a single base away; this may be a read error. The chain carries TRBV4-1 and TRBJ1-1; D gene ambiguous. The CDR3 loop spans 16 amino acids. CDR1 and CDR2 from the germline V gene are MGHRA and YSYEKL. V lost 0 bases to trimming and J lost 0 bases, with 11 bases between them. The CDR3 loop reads CASSQDKYMMNTEAFF. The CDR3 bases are TGCGCCAGCAGCCAAGATAAGTACATGATGAACACTGAAGCTTTCTTT.

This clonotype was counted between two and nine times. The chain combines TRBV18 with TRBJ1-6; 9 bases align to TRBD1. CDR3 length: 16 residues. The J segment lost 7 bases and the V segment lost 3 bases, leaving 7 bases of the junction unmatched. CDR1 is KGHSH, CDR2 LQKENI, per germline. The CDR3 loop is CASSPIPDRGNSPLHF. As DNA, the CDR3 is TGTGCCAGCTCACCGATACCGGACAGGGGAAATTCACCCCTCCACTTT.

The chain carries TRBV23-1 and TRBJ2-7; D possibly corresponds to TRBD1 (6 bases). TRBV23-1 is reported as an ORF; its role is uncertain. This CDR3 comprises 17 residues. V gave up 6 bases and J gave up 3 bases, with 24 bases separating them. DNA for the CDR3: TGCGCCAGCAGCCGAGCAAAAGCAGGGGATCCCCTCTACGAGCAGTACTTC. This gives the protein CASSRAKAGDPLYEQYF.

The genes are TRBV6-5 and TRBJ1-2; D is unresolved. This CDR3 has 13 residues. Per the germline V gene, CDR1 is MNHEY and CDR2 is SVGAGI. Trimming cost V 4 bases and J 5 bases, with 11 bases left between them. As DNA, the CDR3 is TGTGCCAGCAGTTCCTCCTGTAGATATGGCTACACCTTC. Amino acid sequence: CASSSSCRYGYTF.